These 30 T cell receptor beta chains came from one sample sequenced in a study of blood T cell repertoires in COVID-19. Measured with immunoSEQ multiplex PCR; TCRdb has only the in-frame clones, and not every one. This sample has 230,000 or so clones, with roughly 88% found just once. Sequencing was carried out using peripheral blood. The origin of the receptors is a woman aged 40 to 50 who had recovered from COVID-19.

The chain combines TRBV9 with TRBJ2-7, with 8 bases that match TRBD2. Germline CDR1 and CDR2: SGDLS and YYNGEE. The CDR3 contains 15 residues. The ends lost 3 bases at V and 9 bases at J; junction bases unmatched: 14. The CDR3 DNA reads as TGTGCCAGCAGCGCTCTTCCGGGACTAGAGTCGGTGCAGTACTTC. Protein: CASSALPGLESVQYF.

This chain joins TRBV6-5 and TRBJ2-7; TRBD1 is a possible D gene (6 bases). Per germline, CDR1 MNHEY and CDR2 SVGAGI. The CDR3 has 15 residues. V was shortened by 5 bases and J by 2 bases, with 16 bases between the two germline ends. The CDR3: CASSPPGHLTYEQYF. CDR3 DNA sequence: TGTGCCAGCAGTCCCCCGGGACACCTAACCTACGAGCAGTACTTC.

The CDR3 sequence is CATSEGAGGINYGYTF. CDR3 coding DNA: TGTGCCACCAGTGAGGGGGCAGGGGGTATTAACTATGGCTACACCTTC. The V call is TRBV24-1, the J call TRBJ1-2; 7 nucleotides agree with TRBD1. The germline V gene has CDR1 KGHDR and CDR2 SFDVKD. V shed 4 bases, J shed 1 base, and the junction held 8 bases outside the gene matches. CDR3 length equals 16 residues.

The CDR3 sequence: CASSLAPGGYTF. The CDR3 DNA reads TGTGCCAGCAGTTTAGCCCCCGGGGGCTACACCTTC. V usage is TRBV28 and J usage is TRBJ1-2; D call uncertain. The germline V and J ends were trimmed by 2 bases and 8 bases, with 9 bases remaining between them. The germline CDR1 and CDR2 sequences are MDHEN and SYDVKM. The CDR3 loop spans 12 amino acids.

The chain uses TRBV19 and TRBJ1-5; D gene uncertain. Trimming shortened V by 5 bases and J by 7 bases, and 12 bases separated the two germline ends. This CDR3 has 13 amino acids. CDR1 is LNHDA, CDR2 SQIVND, per germline (reference sequence). The CDR3 nucleotides read TGTGCCAGTAGTCTTGGACTGTTCCAGCCCCAGCATTTT. Residues: CASSLGLFQPQHF.

The chain recombines TRBV19 with TRBJ2-7; D may be TRBD1 (5 bases). Trimming shortened V by 4 bases and J by 2 bases, and 15 bases separated the two germline ends. The germline gives CDR1 LNHDA, CDR2 SQIVND (reference sequence). This CDR3 is built from 15 residues. DNA for the CDR3: TGTGCCAGTAGTACCAGACAGCCGGGCGCCTACGAGCAGTACTTC. Amino acid sequence: CASSTRQPGAYEQYF.

This clone has only a few counts. The rearrangement uses TRBV4-3 and TRBJ1-1; the D is unclear. Per the germline V gene, CDR1 is LGHNA and CDR2 is YSLEER. CDR3 length: 14 amino acids. V was cut by 1 base and J by 0 bases, with 6 bases left in between. CDR3 loop: CASSQVAMNTEAFF. Written as DNA, the CDR3 is TGCGCCAGCAGCCAAGTAGCCATGAACACTGAAGCTTTCTTT.

The rearrangement joins TRBV5-6 to TRBJ1-1; 9 bases match TRBD1. CDR1 and CDR2 (germline): SGHDT, YYEEEE. V was pared by 4 bases and J by 0 bases, with 4 bases of the junction left unmatched. The CDR3 consists of 15 residues. Here the CDR3 DNA reads TGTGCCAGCAGCCCTGGACAGGGGATGAACACTGAAGCTTTCTTT. Its protein is CASSPGQGMNTEAFF.

This chain links TRBV3-1 (or the pseudogene TRBV3-2) with TRBJ2-5; a possible D gene is TRBD1 (6 bases). V lost 1 base and J lost 5, with 14 bases in between. This CDR3 has 15 residues. CDR1 is LGHDT and CDR2 is YNNKEL in the germline V gene (reference sequence). This chain's CDR3 is CASSQAGALWETQYF. For the CDR3, the DNA is TGTGCCAGCAGCCAAGCAGGGGCGTTATGGGAGACCCAGTACTTC.

This rearrangement joins TRBV7-2 to TRBJ1-4; no definite D call. Germline V CDR1 and CDR2: SGHTA, FQGNSA. Trimming removed 5 bases at V and 5 bases at J, with 9 bases between. This CDR3 has 13 residues. Here the CDR3 DNA reads TGTGCCAGCAGCCAGTCGGGGAATGAAAAACTGTTTTTT. It is translated as CASSQSGNEKLFF.

The rearrangement links TRBV11-2 to TRBJ1-1; D ambiguous. This CDR3 comprises 14 residues. The V end lost 4 bases, the J end lost 5 bases, and 14 bases lay between the germline ends. Germline V CDR1 and CDR2: SGHAT, FQNNGV. CDR3 region: CASSSGLLVTEAFF. For the CDR3, the DNA is TGTGCCAGCAGCTCGGGGTTATTGGTAACTGAAGCTTTCTTT.

The V call is TRBV6-5, the J call TRBJ1-1, with 9 bases lining up with TRBD1. The trim removed 4 bases at V and 5 bases at J, leaving 5 bases unmatched. Germline lookup yields CDR1 MNHEY and CDR2 SVGAGI. The CDR3 loop spans 14 amino acids. CDR3 DNA: TGTGCCAGCAGTTCCCTACAGGGGGCAACTGAAGCTTTCTTT. Amino acids: CASSSLQGATEAFF.

The chain is built from TRBV5-4 and TRBJ2-3, with 15 bases aligning to TRBD2. This CDR3 comprises 16 residues. The V and J ends lost 4 bases and 4 bases, in that order; junction bases with no gene match: 4. Germline CDR1 SGHNT, CDR2 YYREEE (reference sequence). Here the CDR3 reads CASSPGLAGGADTQYF. In DNA form, the CDR3 reads TGTGCCAGCAGCCCGGGACTAGCGGGGGGCGCAGATACGCAGTATTTT.

The rearrangement joins TRBV7-8 to TRBJ2-6; D gene ambiguous. In germline, CDR1 is SGHVS, CDR2 FQNEAQ. The CDR3 totals 14 residues. V lost 7 bases and J lost 2, with 9 bases in between. The CDR3 region is CASIRSTGANVLTF. CDR3 in DNA: TGTGCCAGCATACGGTCAACTGGGGCCAACGTCCTGACTTTC.

The chain carries TRBV30 and TRBJ2-7; D gene unclear. This CDR3 is 13 amino acids long. Germline values: CDR1 GTSNPN, CDR2 SVGIG (reference sequence). The V gene lost 1 base and the J gene lost 0 bases, with 7 bases spanning the gap. The CDR3: CAWSDSSSYEQYF. Here the CDR3 DNA reads TGTGCCTGGAGTGATTCCAGCTCCTACGAGCAGTACTTC.

The chain combines TRBV11-3 with TRBJ2-7, with D unresolved. V lost 5 bases and J 6 bases, leaving 14 bases between the germline ends. Germline CDR1 SGHNT, CDR2 YENEEA. CDR3 size: 13 residues. CDR3 sequence (DNA): TGTGCCAGCAGCCAAATTTCGGTTGGCGAGCAGTACTTC. Its protein is CASSQISVGEQYF. The full variable domain, completed using reference TRBV11-3 and TRBJ2-7, is EAGVVQSPRYKIIEKKQPVAFWCNPISGHNTLYWYLQNLGQGPELLIRYENEEAVDDSQLPKDRFSAERLKGVDSTLKIQPAELGDSAVYLCASSQISVGEQYFGPGTRLTVT.

This clone was counted a few times. V and J are TRBV24-1 and TRBJ1-4; D unresolved. CDR1 is KGHDR and CDR2 is SFDVKD in the germline V gene. V was clipped by 4 bases and J by 7 bases, with 15 bases between them. This CDR3 region has 15 residues. The CDR3 nucleotides are TGTGCCACCAGTGAAAAAGATGGAGGTTCTGAAAAACTGTTTTTT. The encoded protein is CATSEKDGGSEKLFF.

For the CDR3, the DNA is TGTGCCACCAGCAGCGGCCTAGCGGGGTACAATGAGCAGTTCTTC. Its translation is CATSSGLAGYNEQFF. The chain has TRBV15 and TRBJ2-1, with TRBD2 matching over 9 bases. The CDR3 covers 15 residues. The germline V gene encodes CDR1 LNHNV and CDR2 YYDKDF (reference sequence). V lost 3 bases and J lost 4; bases outside the gene matches: 4. The whole variable domain, remainder taken from reference TRBV15 and TRBJ2-1, is DAMVIQNPRYQVTQFGKPVTLSCSQTLNHNVMYWYQQKSSQAPKLLFHYYDKDFNNEADTPDNFQSRRPNTSFCFLDIRSPGLGDTAMYLCATSSGLAGYNEQFFGPGTRLTVL.

This chain joins TRBV18 and TRBJ2-7, with TRBD2 matching over 9 bases. This CDR3 is 14 amino acids long. CDR1 is KGHSH, CDR2 LQKENI, per germline. V was pared by 1 base and J by 2 bases, with 0 bases of the junction left unmatched. The CDR3 DNA is TGTGCCAGCTCACCACTAGCGGGGGCCTACGAGCAGTACTTC. Translating gives CASSPLAGAYEQYF.

The chain joins TRBV18 to TRBJ1-1, with TRBD1 matching 8 bases. The CDR3 totals 14 residues. J gave up 6 bases and V 5 bases, and 8 bases lay outside the gene matches. In germline, CDR1 is KGHSH, CDR2 LQKENI. The CDR3 region is CASSTTGGGAEAFF. CDR3 nucleotides: TGTGCCAGCTCAACTACAGGGGGAGGGGCTGAAGCTTTCTTT.

Written as DNA, the CDR3 is TGCGCCAGCAGCTCCGGGACAGGGTTTAATACGCAGTATTTT. Protein: CASSSGTGFNTQYF. The V and J genes are TRBV5-1 and TRBJ2-3; 9 nucleotides agree with TRBD1. Trimming took 3 bases from V and 7 from J; bases not matched to a gene: 6. The CDR3 has 14 amino acids. The germline V gene encodes CDR1 SGHRS and CDR2 YFSETQ.

The rearrangement joins TRBV10-3 to TRBJ2-3; the match to TRBD2 covers 8 bases. The CDR3 sequence is 17 residues long. The J segment lost 6 bases and the V segment lost 10 bases, leaving 21 bases of the junction unmatched. Looked up from germline, CDR1 is ENHRY and CDR2 is SYGVKD. The CDR3 protein is CATNNPSGSPGADTQYF. Written as DNA, the CDR3 is TGTGCCACTAACAACCCTAGCGGGTCGCCTGGGGCTGATACGCAGTATTTT.

The chain joins TRBV2 to TRBJ2-6, with unresolved D. The CDR3 has 13 amino acids. V lost 5 bases to trimming and J lost 0 bases, with 2 bases between them. CDR1 and CDR2 from the germline V gene are SNHLY and FYNNEI. CDR3 loop: CASSYSGANVLTF. DNA for the CDR3: TGTGCCAGCAGTTACTCTGGGGCCAACGTCCTGACTTTC.

V gene TRBV7-3 combines with J gene TRBJ2-7, with D possibly matching TRBD2 (5 bases). The CDR3 runs 13 residues. Germline V gene sequence: CDR1 SGHTA, CDR2 FQGTGA. V lost 1 base to trimming and J lost 6 bases, with 10 bases between them. The CDR3 DNA is TGTGCCAGCAGCTTAAGCGAGGGTACCGAGCAGTACTTC. Protein sequence: CASSLSEGTEQYF. Filled out from reference TRBV7-3 and TRBJ2-7, the complete variable domain reads GAGVSQTPSNKVTEKGKYVELRCDPISGHTALYWYRQSLGQGPEFLIYFQGTGAADDSGLPNDRFFAVRPEGSVSTLKIQRTERGDSAVYLCASSLSEGTEQYFGPGTRLTVT.

The table lists this clone with a count of one. The V call is TRBV12-3 or TRBV12-4, the J call TRBJ2-3; D might be TRBD1 (6 bases). V dropped 8 bases and J dropped 6 bases, with 9 bases sitting between them. This CDR3 has 11 amino acids. CDR3 in amino acids: CASHQGDTQYF. The CDR3 region has the DNA TGTGCCAGCCACCAGGGGGATACGCAGTATTTT.

This chain links TRBV29-1 with TRBJ1-4; possible D gene TRBD1, 6 bases. Germline V gene lookup returns CDR1 SQVTM and CDR2 ANQGSEA. The CDR3 runs to 13 residues. Between the trimmed V and J ends, which lost 4 bases and 4 bases, there was a span of 10 bases. The CDR3 here is CSVGGQNNEKLFF. The CDR3 nucleotides are TGCAGCGTTGGAGGACAGAATAATGAAAAACTGTTTTTT.

The J gene is TRBJ2-5, the V gene TRBV19; 8 positions agree with TRBD2. Germline CDR1 and CDR2: LNHDA and SQIVND (reference sequence). V dropped 4 bases and J dropped 6; count of bases not matched to a gene: 13. The CDR3 has 16 residues. The CDR3 nucleotides read TGTGCCAGTAGTACCCACCTGAGCGGGGGCGGCAAGACCCAGTACTTC. The encoded protein is CASSTHLSGGGKTQYF. Looking up the rest from reference TRBV19 and TRBJ2-5 gives the full variable domain: DGGITQSPKYLFRKEGQNVTLSCEQNLNHDAMYWYRQDPGQGLRLIYYSQIVNDFQKGDIAEGYSVSREKKESFPLTVTSAQKNPTAFYLCASSTHLSGGGKTQYFGPGTRLLVL.

The chain couples TRBV2 to TRBJ2-7, with D maybe TRBD2 (6 bases). V was cut by 2 bases and J by 0 bases, with 11 bases left in between. The V gene's germline CDR1 is SNHLY and CDR2 FYNNEI. The CDR3 covers 15 residues. This CDR3 is CASSESGGSSYEQYF. CDR3 sequence (DNA): TGTGCCAGCAGTGAATCCGGGGGTAGCTCCTACGAGCAGTACTTC.

This chain uses TRBV5-1 with TRBJ1-4; TRBD1 might be the D (6 bases). CDR3 length equals 13 residues. Germline CDR1 reads SGHRS; CDR2 reads YFSETQ. Trimming stripped 5 bases from V and 4 bases from J, with 9 bases between. CDR3 region: CASRQGDNEKLFF. In nucleotides, the CDR3 is TGCGCCAGCAGACAGGGCGATAATGAAAAACTGTTTTTT.

The chain uses TRBV7-2 and TRBJ1-2; D might be TRBD1 (6 bases). CDR1 is SGHTA, CDR2 FQGNSA, per germline. The V end was cut by 5 bases, the J end by 5 bases, with 18 bases between. The CDR3 loop spans 15 amino acids. The DNA for the CDR3 is TGTGCCAGCAGCCTGCGAGCGGGACAAATGTATGGCTACACCTTC. It encodes CASSLRAGQMYGYTF.